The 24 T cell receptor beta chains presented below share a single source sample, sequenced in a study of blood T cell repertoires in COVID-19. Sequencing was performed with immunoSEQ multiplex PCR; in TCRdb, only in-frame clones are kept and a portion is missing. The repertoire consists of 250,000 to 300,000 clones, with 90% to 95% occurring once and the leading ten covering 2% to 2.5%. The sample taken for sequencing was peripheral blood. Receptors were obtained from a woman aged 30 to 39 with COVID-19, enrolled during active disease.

CDR3 DNA sequence: TGCGCCAGCAGCCTAGGAGACATTTACAGTGGGGCCAATCAGCCCCAGCATTTT. Its translation is CASSLGDIYSGANQPQHF. This sequence joins TRBV4-1 and TRBJ1-5; maybe TRBD1 (5 bases). From germline, CDR1 is MGHRA and CDR2 YSYEKL. The V end lost 4 bases, the J end lost 3 bases, and 22 bases lay between the germline ends. There are 18 residues in the CDR3.

The CDR3: CAWSLGLVPSSYNEQFF. CDR3 sequence (DNA): TGTGCCTGGAGTCTGGGACTAGTCCCCAGCTCCTACAATGAGCAGTTCTTC. The chain is built from TRBV30 and TRBJ2-1, with TRBD2 identical over 8 bases. The CDR3 sequence is 17 residues long. Germline CDR1 is GTSNPN and CDR2 is SVGIG (reference sequence). V was pared by 2 bases and J by 0 bases, with 9 bases of the junction left unmatched.

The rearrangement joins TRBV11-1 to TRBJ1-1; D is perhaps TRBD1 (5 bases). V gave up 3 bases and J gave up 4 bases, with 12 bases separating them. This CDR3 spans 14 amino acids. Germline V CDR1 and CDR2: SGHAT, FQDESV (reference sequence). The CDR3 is CASSLGQRSTEAFF. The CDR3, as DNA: TGTGCCAGCAGCTTGGGGCAGAGGAGCACTGAAGCTTTCTTT.

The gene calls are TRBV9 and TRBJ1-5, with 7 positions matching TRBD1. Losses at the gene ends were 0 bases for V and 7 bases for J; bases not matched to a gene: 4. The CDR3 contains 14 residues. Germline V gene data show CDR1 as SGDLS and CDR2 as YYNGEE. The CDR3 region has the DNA TGTGCCAGCAGCGTAGATCAGGGGGGACAGCCCCAGCATTTT. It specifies CASSVDQGGQPQHF. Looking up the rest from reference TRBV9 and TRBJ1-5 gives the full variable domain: DSGVTQTPKHLITATGQRVTLRCSPRSGDLSVYWYQQSLDQGLQFLIQYYNGEERAKGNILERFSAQQFPDLHSELNLSSLELGDSALYFCASSVDQGGQPQHFGDGTRLSIL.

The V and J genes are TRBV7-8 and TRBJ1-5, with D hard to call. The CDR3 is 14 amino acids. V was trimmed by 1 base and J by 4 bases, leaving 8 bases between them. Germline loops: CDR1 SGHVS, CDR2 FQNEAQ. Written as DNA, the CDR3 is TGTGCCAGCAGCTTAGTTCCAGAAAATCAGCCCCAGCATTTT. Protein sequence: CASSLVPENQPQHF.

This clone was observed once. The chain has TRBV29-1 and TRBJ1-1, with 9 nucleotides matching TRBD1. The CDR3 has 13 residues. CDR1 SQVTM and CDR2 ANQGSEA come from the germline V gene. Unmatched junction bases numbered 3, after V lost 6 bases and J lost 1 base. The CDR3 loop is CSVSTGGNTEAFF. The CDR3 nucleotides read TGCAGCGTGTCGACAGGGGGGAACACTGAAGCTTTCTTT.

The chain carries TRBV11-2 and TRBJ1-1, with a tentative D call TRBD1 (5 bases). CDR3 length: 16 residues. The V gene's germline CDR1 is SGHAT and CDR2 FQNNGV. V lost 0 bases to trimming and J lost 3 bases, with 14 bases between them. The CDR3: CASSLDRVLMDTEAFF. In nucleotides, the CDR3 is TGTGCCAGCAGCTTAGACAGGGTTCTTATGGACACTGAAGCTTTCTTT.

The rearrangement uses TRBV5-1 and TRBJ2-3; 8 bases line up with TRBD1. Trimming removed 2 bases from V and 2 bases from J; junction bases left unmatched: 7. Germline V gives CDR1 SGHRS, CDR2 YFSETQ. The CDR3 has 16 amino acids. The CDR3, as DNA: TGCGCCAGCAGCTTAAAGACAGGGGCCTACACAGATACGCAGTATTTT. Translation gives CASSLKTGAYTDTQYF.

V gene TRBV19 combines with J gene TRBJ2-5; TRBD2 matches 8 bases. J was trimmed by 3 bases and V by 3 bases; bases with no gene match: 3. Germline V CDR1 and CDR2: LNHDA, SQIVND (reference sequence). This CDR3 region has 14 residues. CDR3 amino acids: CASSITSGKETQYF. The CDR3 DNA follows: TGTGCCAGTAGTATCACTAGCGGAAAAGAGACCCAGTACTTC.

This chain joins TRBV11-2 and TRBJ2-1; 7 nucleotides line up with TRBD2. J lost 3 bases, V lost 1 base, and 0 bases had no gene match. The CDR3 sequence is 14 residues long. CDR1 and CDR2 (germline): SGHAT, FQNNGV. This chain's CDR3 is CASSLGDYYNEQFF. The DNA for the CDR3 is TGTGCCAGCAGCTTAGGGGACTACTACAATGAGCAGTTCTTC.

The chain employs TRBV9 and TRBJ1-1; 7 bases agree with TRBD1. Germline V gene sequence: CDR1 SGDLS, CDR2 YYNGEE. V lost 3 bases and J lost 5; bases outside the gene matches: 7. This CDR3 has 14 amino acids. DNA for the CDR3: TGTGCCAGCAGCGCTACAGGGGTGGCGACTGAAGCTTTCTTT. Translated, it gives CASSATGVATEAFF.

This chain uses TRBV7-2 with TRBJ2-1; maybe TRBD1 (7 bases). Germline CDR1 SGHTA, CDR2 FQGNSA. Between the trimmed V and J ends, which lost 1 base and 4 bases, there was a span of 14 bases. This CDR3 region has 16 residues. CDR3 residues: CASSLEGAGNYNEQFF. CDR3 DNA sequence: TGTGCCAGCAGCTTAGAGGGGGCGGGGAATTACAATGAGCAGTTCTTC.

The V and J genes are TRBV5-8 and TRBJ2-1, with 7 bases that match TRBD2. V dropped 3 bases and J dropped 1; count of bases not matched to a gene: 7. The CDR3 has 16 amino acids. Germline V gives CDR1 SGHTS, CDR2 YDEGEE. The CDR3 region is CASSSGRDYSYNEQFF. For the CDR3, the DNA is TGTGCCAGCAGCTCAGGACGGGACTATTCCTACAATGAGCAGTTCTTC.

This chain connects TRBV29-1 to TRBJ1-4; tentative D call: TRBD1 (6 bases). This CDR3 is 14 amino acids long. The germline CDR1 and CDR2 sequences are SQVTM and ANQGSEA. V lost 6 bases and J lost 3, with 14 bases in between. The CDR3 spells CSVRTGRANEKLFF. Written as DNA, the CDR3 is TGCAGCGTCCGAACAGGGCGTGCTAATGAAAAACTGTTTTTT.

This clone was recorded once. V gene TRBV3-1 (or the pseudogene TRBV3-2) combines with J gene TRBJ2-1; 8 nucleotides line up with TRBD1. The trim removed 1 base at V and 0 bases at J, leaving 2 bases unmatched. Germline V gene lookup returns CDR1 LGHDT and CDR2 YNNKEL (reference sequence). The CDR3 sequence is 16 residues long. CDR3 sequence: CASSQGTGGSYNEQFF. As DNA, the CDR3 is TGTGCCAGCAGCCAAGGAACAGGGGGCTCCTACAATGAGCAGTTCTTC.

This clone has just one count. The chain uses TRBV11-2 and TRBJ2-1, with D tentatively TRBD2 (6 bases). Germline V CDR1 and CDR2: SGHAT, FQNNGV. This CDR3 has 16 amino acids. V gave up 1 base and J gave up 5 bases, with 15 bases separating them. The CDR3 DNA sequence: TGTGCCAGCAGCTTAGCTGCGGGATACAAGAACAATGAGCAGTTCTTC. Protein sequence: CASSLAAGYKNNEQFF.

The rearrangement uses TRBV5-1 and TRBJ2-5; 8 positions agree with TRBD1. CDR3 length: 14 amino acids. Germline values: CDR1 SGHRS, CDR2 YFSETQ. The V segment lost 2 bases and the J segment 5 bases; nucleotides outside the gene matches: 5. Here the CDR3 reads CASSLTGGVETQYF. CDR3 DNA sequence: TGCGCCAGCAGCTTAACAGGGGGTGTGGAGACCCAGTACTTC. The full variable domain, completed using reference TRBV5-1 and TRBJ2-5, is KAGVTQTPRYLIKTRGQQVTLSCSPISGHRSVSWYQQTPGQGLQFLFEYFSETQRNKGNFPGRFSGRQFSNSRSEMNVSTLELGDSALYLCASSLTGGVETQYFGPGTRLLVL.

CDR3 coding DNA: TGCGCCAGCAGCCCCGAGGGGGCAGGAGGCTACACCTTC. This codes for CASSPEGAGGYTF. This chain joins TRBV5-1 and TRBJ1-2, with 7 bases lining up with TRBD1. V trimming: 4 bases; J trimming: 8 bases; junction bases outside the gene matches: 8. The CDR3 runs 13 residues. The germline CDR1 and CDR2 sequences are SGHRS and YFSETQ.

This chain's CDR3 is CASRSSGQIGEKLFF. CDR3 coding DNA: TGTGCCAGCAGGTCCTCGGGACAGATAGGTGAAAAACTGTTTTTT. The genes are TRBV6-5 and TRBJ1-4, with TRBD1 identical over 7 bases. With 6 bases clipped from V and 7 bases from J, the junction kept 11 bases outside the gene matches. This CDR3 contains 15 residues. From germline, CDR1 is MNHEY and CDR2 SVGAGI.

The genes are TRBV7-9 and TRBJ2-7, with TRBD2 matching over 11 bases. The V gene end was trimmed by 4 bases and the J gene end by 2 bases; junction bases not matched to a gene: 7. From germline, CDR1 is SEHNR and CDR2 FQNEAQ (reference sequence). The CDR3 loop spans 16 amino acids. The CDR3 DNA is TGTGCCAGCAGCTCCCAGACTAGCGGGGCCCCCTACGAGCAGTACTTC. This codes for CASSSQTSGAPYEQYF.

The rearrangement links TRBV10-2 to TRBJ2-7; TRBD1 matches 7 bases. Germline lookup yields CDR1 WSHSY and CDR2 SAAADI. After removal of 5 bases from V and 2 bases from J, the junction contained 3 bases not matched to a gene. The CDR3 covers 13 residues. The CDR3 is CASSPTGTYEQYF. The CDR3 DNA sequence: TGCGCCAGCAGTCCGACAGGGACCTACGAGCAGTACTTC.

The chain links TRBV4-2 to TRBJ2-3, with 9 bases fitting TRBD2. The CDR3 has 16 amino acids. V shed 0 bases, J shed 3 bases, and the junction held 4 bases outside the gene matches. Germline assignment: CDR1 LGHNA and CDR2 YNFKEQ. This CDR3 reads CASSQELAGGTDTQYF. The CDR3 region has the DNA TGTGCCAGCAGCCAAGAGCTTGCGGGAGGGACAGATACGCAGTATTTT.

This chain's CDR3 is CASQGSIRTSGPANTGELFF. CDR3 coding DNA: TGTGCCAGCCAAGGGTCTATACGGACTAGCGGGCCCGCGAACACCGGGGAGCTGTTTTTT. The gene calls are TRBV27 and TRBJ2-2; 11 bases are a match to TRBD2. CDR1 MNHEY and CDR2 SMNVEV come from the germline V gene (reference sequence). V was clipped by 8 bases and J by 0 bases; unmatched bases: 17. The CDR3 length is 20 residues.

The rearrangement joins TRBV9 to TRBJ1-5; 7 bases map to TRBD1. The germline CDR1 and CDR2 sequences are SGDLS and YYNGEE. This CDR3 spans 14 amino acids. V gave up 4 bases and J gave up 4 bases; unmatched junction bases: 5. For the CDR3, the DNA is TGTGCCAGCAGCAGAGAGACAGGGAATCAGCCCCAGCATTTT. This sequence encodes CASSRETGNQPQHF.